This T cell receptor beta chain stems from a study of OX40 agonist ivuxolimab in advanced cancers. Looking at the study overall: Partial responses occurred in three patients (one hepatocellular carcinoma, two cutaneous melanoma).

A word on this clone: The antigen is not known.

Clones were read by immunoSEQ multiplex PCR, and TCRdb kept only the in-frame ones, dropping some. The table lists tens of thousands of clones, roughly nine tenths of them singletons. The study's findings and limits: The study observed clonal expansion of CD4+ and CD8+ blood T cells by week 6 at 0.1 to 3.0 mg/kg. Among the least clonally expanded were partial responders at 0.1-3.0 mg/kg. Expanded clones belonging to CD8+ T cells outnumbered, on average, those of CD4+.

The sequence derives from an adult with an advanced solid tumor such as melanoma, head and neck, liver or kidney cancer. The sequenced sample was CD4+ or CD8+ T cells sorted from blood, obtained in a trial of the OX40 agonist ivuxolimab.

This CDR3 reads CASSQSGQDRKPLSSGNTIYF. CDR3 in DNA: TGCGCCAGCAGTCAATCGGGACAGGACCGGAAACCCTTAAGCTCTGGAAACACCATATATTTT. The rearrangement uses TRBV23-1 and TRBJ1-3, with TRBD1 identical over 8 bases. TRBV23-1 is an ORF, with its function uncertain. V was clipped by 0 bases and J by 0 bases; unmatched bases: 16. The CDR3 has 21 amino acids.